These 7 T cell receptor beta chains share one sample of origin, sequenced in a study of blood T cell repertoires in COVID-19. Sequenced by immunoSEQ multiplex PCR; TCRdb stores in-frame clones only, minus some. The data show 150,000 to 200,000 clones, about four fifths seen once. Sequenced sample: PBMCs or T cells enriched from blood (not recorded which). The origin of the receptors is a middle-aged man who had recovered from COVID-19.

This clone has a handful of counts. This chain uses TRBV5-1 with TRBJ1-1; D is unclear. The CDR3 runs to 14 residues. Germline V lookup: CDR1 SGHRS, CDR2 YFSETQ. The ends were cut back, 1 base at V and 0 bases at J, with 7 bases in the middle. The CDR3 DNA reads TGCGCCAGCAGCTTGAACACTATGAACACTGAAGCTTTCTTT. Translation gives CASSLNTMNTEAFF.

This clone occurred once. CDR3 in amino acids: CASSFNGQTEAFF. The DNA of the CDR3 is TGTGCCAGCAGTTTCAATGGACAGACTGAAGCTTTCTTT. The chain links TRBV12-3 or TRBV12-4 to TRBJ1-1, with TRBD1 as a possible D gene (6 bases). The CDR3 runs 13 residues. Trimming removed 3 bases from V and 5 bases from J, with 10 bases in between.

V gene TRBV6-5 combines with J gene TRBJ1-1; 10 nucleotides align to TRBD1. V shed 6 bases, J shed 5 bases, and the junction held 9 bases outside the gene matches. Per germline, CDR1 MNHEY and CDR2 SVGAGI. This CDR3 is 15 amino acids long. The CDR3 here is CASRLGQGGRTEAFF. The DNA of the CDR3 is TGTGCCAGCAGACTAGGACAGGGGGGACGGACTGAAGCTTTCTTT.

This clone appeared once. The chain carries TRBV28 and TRBJ1-2; TRBD1 is a possible D gene (5 bases). Germline CDR1 reads MDHEN; CDR2 reads SYDVKM. The CDR3 consists of 12 residues. Between the trimmed V and J ends, which lost 10 bases and 1 base, there was a span of 10 bases. CDR3 amino acids: CATLRDNYGYTF. CDR3 bases: TGTGCCACCCTCAGGGATAACTATGGCTACACCTTC.

This chain links TRBV5-1 with TRBJ2-1; 7 nucleotides line up with TRBD2. The germline gives CDR1 SGHRS, CDR2 YFSETQ. The CDR3 loop spans 15 amino acids. V lost 7 bases and J lost 4; bases outside the gene matches: 11. This CDR3 reads CASGPRASGYNEQFF. The CDR3 DNA reads TGCGCCAGCGGCCCCCGGGCTAGCGGTTACAATGAGCAGTTCTTC.

The V gene is TRBV11-2, the J gene TRBJ2-5; D call uncertain. This CDR3 region has 11 residues. Germline V gene lookup returns CDR1 SGHAT and CDR2 FQNNGV. V lost 2 bases and J lost 4, with 2 bases in between. Here the CDR3 DNA reads TGTGCCAGCAGCTTACGAGAGACCCAGTACTTC. It yields the protein CASSLRETQYF.

The rearrangement joins TRBV24-1 to TRBJ1-4; D not certain. V lost 2 bases, J lost 8 bases, and 5 bases lay in between. The CDR3 is made up of 12 amino acids. Germline values: CDR1 KGHDR, CDR2 SFDVKD. CDR3 protein: CATSDSGEKLFF. As DNA, the CDR3 is TGTGCCACCAGTGATTCCGGGGAAAAACTGTTTTTT.